Following are 20 T cell receptor beta chains from one sample sequenced in a study of T cells expressing NK-cell markers. TCRdb reprocessed the 5' RACE reads, keeping one entry per CDR3 protein, no DNA. The sample has hundreds of thousands of distinct CDR3 sequences; the top ten hold around 3.9%. The source material was blood T cells: a sorted CD56 or NKG2C T cell subset, CD4+ or CD8+ T cells, or bulk PBMC T cells (not recorded which). All receptors come from a woman aged 18 to 75 in good health.

The chain has TRBV21-1 and TRBJ2-1; TCRdb selects TRBD1, and the lack of DNA leaves this call unchecked. TRBV21-1 represents a pseudogene. CDR3 length equals 19 residues. This CDR3 reads CASSLARGGGGIRYNEQFF.

The J gene is TRBJ1-6, the V gene TRBV9; as DNA is missing, the TRBD1 call by TCRdb cannot be tested. Germline V gene data show CDR1 as SGDLS and CDR2 as YYNGEE. This CDR3 has 15 residues. CDR3: CASSAQGQLDSPLHF.

The genes are TRBV29-1 and TRBJ1-2; TCRdb calls TRBD1, which cannot be checked without DNA. Per germline, CDR1 SQVTM and CDR2 ANQGSEA. This CDR3 region has 12 residues. CDR3 residues: CKIDRSLGSYTF.

The chain recombines TRBV18 with TRBJ2-3; TCRdb selects TRBD1, and the lack of DNA leaves this call unchecked. The CDR3 extends over 14 amino acids. Germline CDR1 reads KGHSH; CDR2 reads LQKENI. CDR3 loop: CASSPRQGSDTQYF.

This chain joins TRBV7-8 and TRBJ1-2. The CDR3 is 16 amino acids. Germline V gene data show CDR1 as SGHVS and CDR2 as FQNEAQ. The CDR3 loop reads CASSLAGGGANYGYTF.

J is TRBJ2-2 and V is TRBV6-5; TCRdb reports TRBD2, a call that lacks DNA to check it against. The germline V gene has CDR1 MNHEY and CDR2 SVGAGI. The CDR3 spans 17 residues. The CDR3 loop is CASSYPGGTASTGELFF.

The genes are TRBV30 and TRBJ2-7; TCRdb names TRBD1, which stays unverified in the absence of DNA. There are 12 residues in the CDR3. Per germline, CDR1 GTSNPN and CDR2 SVGIG (reference sequence). CDR3 sequence: CAWADSRAEQYF.

The chain couples TRBV14 to TRBJ2-2. From germline, CDR1 is SGHDN and CDR2 FVKESK. The CDR3 has 14 residues. The CDR3 protein is CASSPSKNTGELFF.

The chain joins TRBV19 to TRBJ1-3; TCRdb lists TRBD1, though no DNA is available to test this call. The CDR3 runs 14 residues. Germline values: CDR1 LNHDA, CDR2 SQIVND (reference sequence). The chain's CDR3 is CASSQGHSGNTIYF.

The chain couples TRBV21-1 to TRBJ1-1; TCRdb returns TRBD1, unconfirmable since there is no DNA. TRBV21-1 has pseudogene status. The CDR3 is 14 residues long. CDR3 in amino acids: CASSTGDLNTEAFF.

The chain joins TRBV4-3 to TRBJ2-3; TCRdb indicates TRBD2, and absent DNA this call remains unverified. Germline CDR1 and CDR2: LGHNA and YSLEER. The CDR3 sequence is 16 residues long. The CDR3 sequence is CASSQGLAGEPDTQYF.

The chain uses TRBV7-2 and TRBJ1-2. Per the germline V gene, CDR1 is SGHTA and CDR2 is FQGNSA. The CDR3 is made up of 14 amino acids. CDR3: CASSPSSDRYGYTF.

This rearrangement joins TRBV30 to TRBJ2-5; TCRdb's assignment of TRBD2 cannot be checked, as there is no DNA. The CDR3 consists of 14 residues. CDR1 and CDR2 (germline): GTSNPN, SVGIG (reference sequence). CDR3: CAWSGGWDYKTQYF.

The CDR3 here is CASSSQQGRNQPQHF. The chain carries TRBV7-2 and TRBJ1-5; as DNA is missing, the TRBD1 call by TCRdb cannot be tested. The CDR3 sequence is 15 residues long. The germline CDR1 and CDR2 sequences are SGHTA and FQGNSA.

The CDR3 sequence: CASSFRNTEAFF. This chain uses TRBV11-2 with TRBJ1-1. Germline lookup yields CDR1 SGHAT and CDR2 FQNNGV. This CDR3 is built from 12 residues.

J is TRBJ2-1 and V is TRBV20-1; TCRdb's assignment of TRBD1 cannot be checked, as there is no DNA. This CDR3 has 11 residues. CDR1 and CDR2 from the germline V gene are DFQATT and SNEGSKA (reference sequence). The CDR3 spells CSVFGGDEQFF.

V and J are TRBV20-1 and TRBJ1-5. Germline loops: CDR1 DFQATT, CDR2 SNEGSKA (reference sequence). This CDR3 spans 15 amino acids. CDR3 in amino acids: CSAQTKGLRNQPQHF.

V and J are TRBV6-5 and TRBJ1-3; TCRdb's D call of TRBD1 is untestable without DNA. The CDR3 is 12 amino acids. In germline, CDR1 is MNHEY, CDR2 SVGAGI. CDR3 loop: CAIGDSGNTIYF.

The rearrangement uses TRBV29-1 and TRBJ2-1; as DNA is missing, the TRBD1 call by TCRdb cannot be tested. This CDR3 contains 13 residues. Germline V gene lookup returns CDR1 SQVTM and CDR2 ANQGSEA. The CDR3 here is CSVARDRANEQFF.

The chain couples TRBV29-1 to TRBJ2-7; the TRBD1 assignment by TCRdb is unverifiable without DNA. This CDR3 has 13 residues. Germline CDR1 reads SQVTM; CDR2 reads ANQGSEA. CDR3 amino acids: CSAARQGRSEQYF.